This T cell receptor (beta chain) derives from a study of blood T cell repertoires in COVID-19. Study overall: T cells, B-cell-depleted T cells, or PBMCs provided the cDNA or gDNA that served as material.

How the authors handled the data: From reference gene primer amplification, estimates of nucleated cell counts were derived. The method was immunoSEQ multiplex PCR; TCRdb's version includes in-frame clones alone and lacks a portion of them. Clone size and the V and J calls come from that table; the DNA yielded D and trimming. The sample comprises about 64,000 clones, approximately 90% of which are singletons, and 10% rests with the top ten. Germline CDR1 reads LNHDA; CDR2 reads SQIVND (reference sequence). This CDR3 comprises 16 residues. The V gene end was trimmed by 4 bases and the J gene end by 1 base; junction bases not matched to a gene: 5. Assignments of participants to cohorts depended upon their own reported clinical history. Symptom resolution, clearance, or two negative PCRs marked donors in Cohort 3 as recovered.

The sequence was collected from a woman aged 40 to 49 who had recovered from COVID-19. The chain couples TRBV19 to TRBJ2-5, with 11 bases matching TRBD2. The sample consisted of PBMCs or T cells enriched from blood (not recorded which). CDR3 coding DNA: TGTGCCAGTAGTAACCTAGCGGGGGGTTCCCAAGAGACCCAGTACTTC. It codes for CASSNLAGGSQETQYF. Variable domain in full (rest from reference TRBV19 and TRBJ2-5): DGGITQSPKYLFRKEGQNVTLSCEQNLNHDAMYWYRQDPGQGLRLIYYSQIVNDFQKGDIAEGYSVSREKKESFPLTVTSAQKNPTAFYLCASSNLAGGSQETQYFGPGTRLLVL.